This T cell receptor (beta chain) was sequenced during a study of blood T cell repertoires in COVID-19. Study background: Collection of acute and convalescent COVID-19 samples took place in the United States, Italy and Spain. Nucleic acid was either cDNA or gDNA, and it came from T cells, B-cell-depleted T cells, or PBMCs.

Per the original methods: Quantification of nucleated cells was approximated via reference gene primer amplification. Profiled with immunoSEQ multiplex PCR; TCRdb holds only in-frame clones, not every one. That table is the source of V, J and clone size, and D and trimming were worked out from the DNA. Counted here are tens of thousands of clones, approximately 85% occurring once; the ten biggest clones make up around 14%. The sample consisted of peripheral blood. The TCR was taken from a human donor in a cohort sampled during active COVID-19.

The CDR3 loop is CASSLSGNTEAFF. The DNA of the CDR3 is TGTGCCAGCAGCTTGAGCGGGAACACTGAAGCTTTCTTT. The genes are TRBV7-9 and TRBJ1-1; D unresolved. The CDR3 runs to 13 residues. V was pared by 3 bases and J by 1 base, with 6 bases between. Germline V lookup: CDR1 SEHNR, CDR2 FQNEAQ (reference sequence).